Listed below are T cell receptor beta chains from one sample, sequenced in a study of OX40 agonist ivuxolimab in advanced cancers. Profiling relied on immunoSEQ multiplex PCR, and the TCRdb table lists in-frame clones only, not all of them. The sample shows some 80,000 clones, roughly 85% of them seen only once. Material: CD4+ or CD8+ T cells sorted from blood, obtained in a trial of the OX40 agonist ivuxolimab. The origin of the receptors is an adult with an advanced solid tumor such as melanoma, head and neck, liver or kidney cancer. Each CDR3 is given without its conserved first and last residue.

TRBV5-3	TRBJ1-2	ARSLFVYRNGYT
TRBV20-1	TRBJ2-1	SARGGHSF
TRBV15	TRBJ2-7	ATSRDSRTSGLDEQY
TRBV7-2	TRBJ2-4	ASSSGTGGGRNIQY
TRBV7-9	TRBJ1-2	ASSFTGGGNYGYT
TRBV15	TRBJ2-1	ATSRGGSGAGSYNEQF
TRBV13	TRBJ2-7	ASSSPVRGHYEQY
TRBV11-3	TRBJ2-3	ASSLGSRTDTQY
TRBV5-1	TRBJ1-2	ASSFRAGAYGYT
TRBV11-2	TRBJ2-1	ASSFRQGVFGEQF
TRBV7-9	TRBJ1-1	ASSNMNTEAF
TRBV19	TRBJ2-2	ASSISGAESGELF
TRBV15	TRBJ2-4	ATSSSRTVDSIQY
TRBV7-9	TRBJ1-4	ASSLAGDSEKLF
TRBV12-5	TRBJ2-7	ASGPRLAGGLYEQY
TRBV7-2	TRBJ2-7	ASSSRGAVSYEQY
TRBV4-2	TRBJ2-5	ASSPLAGGGETQY
TRBV6-1	TRBJ2-1	ASSGPRNEQF
TRBV5-1	TRBJ1-2	ASSWPFGQGVDGYT